These 30 T cell receptor beta chains originate from one sample sequenced in a study of blood T cells in healthy people across ages. Alongside a J-beta primer mix, a sample-barcoded 5' primer served in a second PCR lasting about 7 to 11 cycles. From the 5' RACE reads, TCRdb called clonotypes with MiXCR, one entry per CDR3 protein. The sample records under 950,000 distinct CDR3 sequences, 20% to 25% being singletons. What was sequenced was blood. The receptor source for this set is a man aged 65 to 85 in good health.

This clonotype was seen only a few times. The chain carries TRBV14 and TRBJ2-2; 8 bases are a match to TRBD1. J gave up 6 bases and V 5 bases, and 8 bases lay outside the gene matches. Germline assignment: CDR1 SGHDN and CDR2 FVKESK. This CDR3 is 15 amino acids long. The CDR3, as DNA: TGTGCCAGCAGCACCCGGACAGGGACCCCCGGGGAGCTGTTTTTT. It specifies CASSTRTGTPGELFF.

The chain links TRBV5-1 to TRBJ1-5; a possible D gene is TRBD1 (5 bases). CDR3 length: 15 residues. Trimming took 4 bases from V and 0 from J, leaving 11 bases between them. Germline V gene sequence: CDR1 SGHRS, CDR2 YFSETQ. The DNA for the CDR3 is TGCGCCAGCAGCCTTGACAGCTTTAGCAATCAGCCCCAGCATTTT. Amino acids: CASSLDSFSNQPQHF.

V is TRBV14 and J is TRBJ1-1; perhaps TRBD1 as D (6 bases). The CDR3 runs to 15 residues. The ends were cut back, 4 bases at V and 0 bases at J, with 12 bases in the middle. The germline V gene has CDR1 SGHDN and CDR2 FVKESK. The CDR3 region is CASSPGWGLNTEAFF. The CDR3 region has the DNA TGTGCCAGCAGCCCGGGCTGGGGGCTGAACACTGAAGCTTTCTTT. The full variable domain, rest sourced from reference TRBV14 and TRBJ1-1, is EAGVTQFPSHSVIEKGQTVTLRCDPISGHDNLYWYRRVMGKEIKFLLHFVKESKQDESGMPNNRFLAERTGGTYSTLKVQPAELEDSGVYFCASSPGWGLNTEAFFGQGTRLTVV.

A few counts support this clonotype. This chain connects TRBV6-6 to TRBJ2-7; TRBD2 is a possible D gene (7 bases). Gene TRBJ2-1 matches the end of the DNA better, so the J call may be wrong. The CDR3 sequence is 15 residues long. The germline gives CDR1 MNHNY, CDR2 SVGAGI (reference sequence). The CDR3 region has the DNA TGTGCCAGCAGTTATAAGGGGGGGGGCGTCAATGAGCAGTTCTTC. Translated: CASSYKGGGVNEQFF.

This clonotype occurred a few times. The chain uses TRBV6-2 or TRBV6-3 and TRBJ2-3, with 14 bases lining up with TRBD2. With 4 bases clipped from V and 5 bases from J, the junction kept 8 bases outside the gene matches. CDR3 length equals 17 residues. In germline, CDR1 is MNHEY, CDR2 SVGEGT. CDR3 nucleotide sequence: TGTGCCAGCAGTTGGGGACTAGCGGGAGTTGAAGGAGATACGCAGTATTTT. This sequence encodes CASSWGLAGVEGDTQYF.

This clonotype was seen a handful of times. V usage is TRBV10-3 and J usage is TRBJ1-3; unclear D gene. The V and J ends lost 0 bases and 0 bases respectively, with 6 bases between them. In germline, CDR1 is ENHRY, CDR2 SYGVKD. CDR3 length: 15 residues. The CDR3: CAISESTFSGNTIYF. The CDR3 DNA sequence: TGTGCCATCAGTGAGTCAACCTTCTCTGGAAACACCATATATTTT.

The chain uses TRBV28 and TRBJ1-5, with 10 bases lining up with TRBD1. CDR3 length: 17 amino acids. Germline V gene lookup returns CDR1 MDHEN and CDR2 SYDVKM. V was clipped by 6 bases and J by 0 bases; unmatched bases: 8. In nucleotides, the CDR3 is TGTGCCAGCAGCGACAGGGGGCTCCGATATAGCAATCAGCCCCAGCATTTT. Its translation: CASSDRGLRYSNQPQHF.

This clonotype was seen more than once but under ten times. This sequence joins TRBV29-1 and TRBJ1-2; 10 positions agree with TRBD1. Germline V gene sequence: CDR1 SQVTM, CDR2 ANQGSEA. The V segment lost 5 bases and the J segment 2 bases; nucleotides outside the gene matches: 8. CDR3 length: 15 amino acids. The CDR3 protein is CSVSGTGALNYGYTF. CDR3 nucleotides: TGCAGCGTTTCTGGGACAGGGGCCCTAAACTATGGCTACACCTTC.

This clonotype has only a few counts. The chain joins TRBV10-3 to TRBJ1-3; D is uncertain. This CDR3 has 15 residues. V was clipped by 4 bases and J by 0 bases, with 10 bases between them. CDR1 and CDR2 from the germline V gene are ENHRY and SYGVKD. For the CDR3, the DNA is TGTGCCATCAGTGCCGGGCAGAGCTCTGGAAACACCATATATTTT. This gives the protein CAISAGQSSGNTIYF.

On this clonotype: A much larger clone is a single base away; this may be a read error. This CDR3 reads CANSFGGRAFF. The CDR3 nucleotides read TGTGCCAACAGTTTCGGGGGGCGCGCTTTCTTT. The rearrangement joins TRBV12-3 or TRBV12-4 to TRBJ1-1; D perhaps matches TRBD1 (6 bases). This CDR3 has 11 amino acids.

Only a few counts were recorded for this clonotype. The V and J genes are TRBV12-3 or TRBV12-4 and TRBJ2-3; 10 nucleotides line up with TRBD1. V shed 6 bases and J 1 base; nucleotides not matched to a gene: 1. CDR3 size: 14 residues. In DNA form, the CDR3 reads TGTGCCAGCAGGGGACAGGGGCGCACAGATACGCAGTATTTT. Translating it yields CASRGQGRTDTQYF.

The chain couples TRBV20-1 to TRBJ2-3, with D tentatively TRBD2 (8 bases). The V end lost 2 bases, the J end lost 5 bases, and 23 bases lay between the germline ends. Germline V gene data show CDR1 as DFQATT and CDR2 as SNEGSKA (reference sequence). The CDR3 consists of 17 residues. Here the CDR3 reads CSARRGLGSGNGDTQYF. The CDR3 coding sequence is TGCAGTGCTAGAAGGGGGCTGGGTAGCGGGAATGGAGATACGCAGTATTTT.

This clonotype was seen a handful of times. J is TRBJ1-3 and V is TRBV6-6; no reliable D call. The V and J ends lost 4 bases and 0 bases respectively, with 7 bases between them. CDR3 size: 14 residues. Germline CDR1 is MNHNY and CDR2 is SVGAGI (reference sequence). DNA for the CDR3: TGTGCCAGCAGTTTCACGGACTCTGGAAACACCATATATTTT. It translates to CASSFTDSGNTIYF.

V is TRBV7-7 and J is TRBJ2-7; TRBD1 matches at 8 bases. V dropped 1 base and J dropped 6; count of bases not matched to a gene: 5. CDR3 length: 14 amino acids. Germline assignment: CDR1 SSHAT and CDR2 FNYEAQ (reference sequence). As DNA, the CDR3 is TGTGCCAGCAGCTTAGAGGGACAGGAGGGCGAGCAGTACTTC. As protein: CASSLEGQEGEQYF.

This clonotype was counted only a few times. J is TRBJ2-5 and V is TRBV7-9; 7 positions agree with TRBD2. The CDR3 extends over 13 amino acids. The germline gives CDR1 SEHNR, CDR2 FQNEAQ (reference sequence). V gave up 1 base and J gave up 13 bases; unmatched junction bases: 9. The CDR3 bases are TGTGCCAGCAGCTTAGTAGCGGGCTACGAGCGGTACTTC. It codes for CASSLVAGYERYF.

The rearrangement links TRBV2 to TRBJ2-5; 13 bases align to TRBD2. Germline CDR1 reads SNHLY; CDR2 reads FYNNEI. The CDR3 length is 14 residues. The J segment lost 4 bases and the V segment lost 8 bases, leaving 4 bases of the junction unmatched. CDR3 DNA sequence: TGTGCCAGCGGAGGACTAGCGGGGGCAGAGACCCAGTACTTC. Residues: CASGGLAGAETQYF.

The V call is TRBV20-1, the J call TRBJ1-3, with D possibly TRBD1 on 5 matching bases. Germline V CDR1 and CDR2: DFQATT, SNEGSKA (reference sequence). Trimming shortened V by 1 base and J by 0 bases, and 13 bases separated the two germline ends. The CDR3 length is 16 residues. CDR3 sequence: CSARADPRGSGNTIYF. The CDR3 DNA reads TGCAGTGCTAGAGCTGACCCGAGGGGCTCTGGAAACACCATATATTTT.

There are a few counts of this clonotype. CDR3 coding DNA: TGTGCCAGCAGTCCTCTAGGGAGATACGAGCAGTACGTC. Its protein product is CASSPLGRYEQYV. The gene calls are TRBV28 and TRBJ2-1, with a possible D match to TRBD2 (5 bases). The last part of the DNA fits TRBJ2-7 better; the J call may be wrong. This CDR3 comprises 13 residues. CDR1 MDHEN and CDR2 SYDVKM come from the germline V gene.

This clonotype was seen a handful of times. The chain employs TRBV16 and TRBJ1-2, with a tentative D call TRBD1 (5 bases). With 0 bases removed from V and 3 bases from J, the gap between germline ends came to 8 bases. The CDR3 runs 14 residues. Germline values: CDR1 KGHSY, CDR2 FQNENV. The CDR3 sequence: CASSQSGADYGYTF. The CDR3 DNA reads TGTGCCAGCAGCCAATCAGGGGCCGACTATGGCTACACCTTC.

This clonotype was counted only a few times. This chain uses TRBV29-1 with TRBJ2-7; 14 nucleotides align to TRBD2. The J call may be incorrect, as the DNA end agrees better with TRBJ2-1. CDR1 SQVTM and CDR2 ANQGSEA come from the germline V gene. CDR3 length: 17 residues. The CDR3 DNA reads TGCAGCGTACCAGGGACTAGCGGGAGTTTACTCGACAATGAGCAGTTCTTC. Translation: CSVPGTSGSLLDNEQFF.

This clonotype turned up a few times. One end of the junction does not line up with germline, which may come from a read error. V gene TRBV7-2 combines with J gene TRBJ2-6; 10 bases map to TRBD1. Germline V gene lookup returns CDR1 SGHTA and CDR2 FQGNSA. This CDR3 comprises 17 residues. This CDR3 is CASSPGTGVPGANVRTF. CDR3 nucleotide sequence: TGTGCCAGCAGTCCCGGGACAGGGGTGCCCGGGGCCAACGTCCGGACTTTC.

The rearrangement uses TRBV6-2 or TRBV6-3 and TRBJ2-5, with 9 bases matching TRBD2. The germline CDR1 and CDR2 sequences are MNHEY and SVGEGT. The CDR3 has 14 amino acids. V was clipped by 6 bases and J by 5 bases; unmatched bases: 7. CDR3 sequence reads: CASRPLAGFETQYF. In nucleotides, the CDR3 is TGTGCCAGCAGGCCTCTAGCGGGGTTCGAGACCCAGTACTTC.

This clonotype was observed a handful of times. V gene TRBV11-2 combines with J gene TRBJ2-1; no clear D. V lost 0 bases and J 5 bases, leaving 11 bases between the germline ends. This CDR3 has 15 amino acids. Germline-derived CDR1 and CDR2 are SGHAT and FQNNGV. In DNA, the CDR3 is TGTGCCAGCAGCTTAGAAGGCGGAGCGAACAATGAGCAGTTCTTC. It specifies CASSLEGGANNEQFF.

The CDR3: CASSLVGSNYGYTF. DNA for the CDR3: TGTGCCAGCAGTTTAGTGGGGTCTAACTATGGCTACACCTTC. The J gene is TRBJ1-2, the V gene TRBV27; D gene ambiguous. Germline CDR1 reads MNHEY; CDR2 reads SMNVEV (reference sequence). V was pared by 2 bases and J by 0 bases, with 7 bases between. This CDR3 is built from 14 residues.

The CDR3 is CASSAGTFYGYTF. The CDR3, as DNA: TGTGCCAGCAGCGCCGGGACATTCTATGGCTACACCTTC. The V call is TRBV2, the J call TRBJ1-2; D is perhaps TRBD1 (6 bases). The CDR3 contains 13 residues. Germline CDR1 reads SNHLY; CDR2 reads FYNNEI. The V end was cut by 6 bases, the J end by 4 bases, with 12 bases between.

This clonotype was found once. The chain employs TRBV14 and TRBJ1-1; tentative D call: TRBD1 (5 bases). The CDR3 sequence is 15 residues long. V dropped 4 bases and J dropped 8 bases, with 20 bases sitting between them. In germline, CDR1 is SGHDN, CDR2 FVKESK. The CDR3 sequence is CASSPQRLGTSEAFF. The CDR3 DNA is TGTGCCAGCAGCCCCCAGCGATTGGGGACTTCGGAAGCTTTCTTT.

The V gene is TRBV10-3, the J gene TRBJ2-3, with a weak D call TRBD2 (5 bases). The CDR3 sequence is 15 residues long. V was shortened by 10 bases and J by 2 bases, with 19 bases between the two germline ends. Germline values: CDR1 ENHRY, CDR2 SYGVKD. In DNA, the CDR3 is TGTGCCACCTTGTCGGATGGACTCATCACAGATACGCAGTATTTT. Protein sequence: CATLSDGLITDTQYF.

The chain combines TRBV20-1 with TRBJ2-3; possible D gene TRBD2, 5 bases. Per germline, CDR1 DFQATT and CDR2 SNEGSKA (reference sequence). Deletions cut 4 bases from V and 1 base from J, with 15 bases between. The length of the CDR3 is 15 residues. CDR3 sequence: CSATKEAPGTDTQYF. The CDR3 coding sequence is TGCAGTGCTACAAAGGAGGCCCCAGGCACAGATACGCAGTATTTT.

This clonotype has more than one count but fewer than ten. This chain connects TRBV15 to TRBJ1-1; no clear D. Trimming took off 5 bases at V and 0 bases at J, with 16 bases between the two ends. Germline V gene data show CDR1 as LNHNV and CDR2 as YYDKDF (reference sequence). The CDR3 is made up of 16 amino acids. In nucleotides, the CDR3 is TGTGCCACCAGCGAACTTGGTAGGAGACTGAACACTGAAGCTTTCTTT. Translated: CATSELGRRLNTEAFF.

The CDR3 region is CSAHDRGIGYTF. DNA for the CDR3: TGCAGTGCCCACGACAGGGGGATAGGCTACACCTTC. This rearrangement joins TRBV20-1 to TRBJ1-2, with 9 bases identical to TRBD1. Trimming at V came to 6 bases and at J to 8 bases, leaving 7 bases not matched to a gene. CDR3 size: 12 residues. CDR1 DFQATT and CDR2 SNEGSKA come from the germline V gene (reference sequence).